This T cell receptor beta chain was obtained from a study of shared clonotypes between healthy human individuals. General observations from the study: Larger richness was generally estimated for naive than memory subsets. Clonotypes that were shared across a handful of donors made up roughly 5.2% of naive CD4 clonotypes.

TCRdb's table, derived via immunoSEQ multiplex PCR, lists solely in-frame clones and lacks some. The data hold hundreds of thousands of clones, with 74% observed a single time. This clone has a handful of counts. The antigen remains unidentified. The sequencing sample was made of memory CD4+ T cells sorted from blood. Subset given: CD45RA-negative fraction. The TCR was taken from a woman in her 30s in good health.

The CDR3 DNA reads TGTGCCATCGGGGGACAGGGGCGGGAGCAGTTCTTC. It specifies CAIGGQGREQFF. This chain links TRBV7-8 with TRBJ2-1, with 10 bases fitting TRBD1. Germline-derived CDR1 and CDR2 are SGHVS and FQNEAQ. V shed 10 bases, J shed 10 bases, and the junction held 7 bases outside the gene matches. CDR3 length: 12 residues.